This is a list of T cell receptor beta chains from one sample in a study of blood T cell repertoires in COVID-19. The data were produced by immunoSEQ multiplex PCR, yet TCRdb's version contains in-frame clones alone and is incomplete. In the table there are about 220,000 clones, 65% to 85% of which are singletons. The sequenced material came from PBMCs or T cells enriched from blood (not recorded which). The receptors stem from an older woman who had recovered from COVID-19. Both conserved end residues are part of each CDR3. Each record gives: D gene, clone size, J gene, V gene, CDR3 protein, CDR3 DNA. The D gene is left open where the match is weak. Clone sizes are given selectively: once, few, many, or a class where the clone is expanded.

D gene: -; clone size: -; J gene: TRBJ1-5; V gene: TRBV19; CDR3 protein: CASTDRHYSNQPQHF; CDR3 DNA: TGTGCCAGTACAGACCGGCACTATAGCAATCAGCCCCAGCATTTT
D gene: -; clone size: -; J gene: TRBJ1-3; V gene: TRBV18; CDR3 protein: CASSADTIYF; CDR3 DNA: TGTGCCAGCTCCGCGGACACCATATATTTT
D gene: TRBD1; clone size: -; J gene: TRBJ1-1; V gene: TRBV19; CDR3 protein: CASRRGLGTFF; CDR3 DNA: TGTGCCAGTAGGAGGGGGCTGGGGACTTTCTTT
D gene: TRBD2; clone size: -; J gene: TRBJ2-1; V gene: TRBV6-2/TRBV6-3; CDR3 protein: CASSSWTSGSHEQFF; CDR3 DNA: TGTGCCAGCAGTTCTTGGACTAGCGGGAGCCACGAGCAGTTCTTC
D gene: -; clone size: -; J gene: TRBJ2-7; V gene: TRBV7-9; CDR3 protein: CASSLDRTDYEQYF; CDR3 DNA: TGTGCCAGCAGCTTAGACAGGACAGACTACGAGCAGTACTTC
D gene: TRBD2; clone size: -; J gene: TRBJ2-3; V gene: TRBV5-1; CDR3 protein: CASSGGVSTDTQYF; CDR3 DNA: TGCGCCAGCAGCGGGGGGGTTAGCACAGATACGCAGTATTTT
D gene: -; clone size: -; J gene: TRBJ1-3; V gene: TRBV5-1; CDR3 protein: CASSLASGGNTIYF; CDR3 DNA: TGCGCCAGCAGCTTGGCCTCGGGAGGAAACACCATATATTTT
D gene: -; clone size: once; J gene: TRBJ2-3; V gene: TRBV12-5; CDR3 protein: CASGLGHRAPQYF; CDR3 DNA: TGTGCTAGTGGTTTGGGGCACAGGGCGCCGCAGTATTTT
D gene: -; clone size: -; J gene: TRBJ2-7; V gene: TRBV13; CDR3 protein: CASSFFTGTSPLNYEQYF; CDR3 DNA: TGTGCCAGCAGCTTTTTTACTGGGACATCACCCTTAAACTACGAGCAGTACTTC
D gene: TRBD1; clone size: -; J gene: TRBJ1-2; V gene: TRBV14; CDR3 protein: CASSLGQGYGYTF; CDR3 DNA: TGTGCCAGCAGCCTGGGACAGGGCTATGGCTACACCTTC
D gene: TRBD1; clone size: -; J gene: TRBJ1-2; V gene: TRBV6-5; CDR3 protein: CASSYSGQGARGYTF; CDR3 DNA: TGTGCCAGCAGTTACTCGGGACAGGGGGCGCGGGGCTACACCTTC
D gene: TRBD2; clone size: -; J gene: TRBJ2-5; V gene: TRBV29-1; CDR3 protein: CSALEAGVETQYF; CDR3 DNA: TGCAGCGCTCTCGAAGCGGGGGTCGAGACCCAGTACTTC
D gene: -; clone size: -; J gene: TRBJ2-7; V gene: TRBV12-3/TRBV12-4; CDR3 protein: CASKRTTYEQYF; CDR3 DNA: TGTGCCAGCAAAAGGACTACCTACGAGCAGTACTTC
D gene: -; clone size: -; J gene: TRBJ1-2; V gene: TRBV6-5; CDR3 protein: CASTQREGDYGYTF; CDR3 DNA: TGTGCCAGCACCCAGAGGGAGGGTGACTATGGCTACACCTTC
D gene: TRBD1; clone size: -; J gene: TRBJ1-2; V gene: TRBV20-1; CDR3 protein: CSASHGTGDGYTF; CDR3 DNA: TGCAGTGCTAGTCATGGGACAGGGGATGGCTACACCTTC
D gene: -; clone size: -; J gene: TRBJ1-2; V gene: TRBV6-5; CDR3 protein: CASSYSTQATHYGYTF; CDR3 DNA: TGTGCCAGCAGTTACTCCACCCAGGCCACGCACTATGGCTACACCTTC
D gene: -; clone size: once; J gene: TRBJ1-4; V gene: TRBV7-6; CDR3 protein: CASSLGDRERNEKLFF; CDR3 DNA: TGTGCCAGCAGCTTAGGCGACAGAGAAAGAAATGAAAAACTGTTTTTT
D gene: -; clone size: -; J gene: TRBJ2-5; V gene: TRBV12-3/TRBV12-4; CDR3 protein: CASGQVLETQYF; CDR3 DNA: TGTGCCAGCGGTCAGGTATTGGAGACCCAGTACTTC
D gene: -; clone size: -; J gene: TRBJ1-5; V gene: TRBV7-9; CDR3 protein: CASSRQVDSQPQHF; CDR3 DNA: TGTGCCAGCAGCAGACAGGTCGATAGTCAGCCCCAGCATTTT
D gene: -; clone size: -; J gene: TRBJ2-7; V gene: TRBV4-2; CDR3 protein: CASSQEQGSYEQYF; CDR3 DNA: TGTGCCAGCAGCCAAGAGCAGGGGTCCTACGAGCAGTACTTC
D gene: -; clone size: -; J gene: TRBJ2-5; V gene: TRBV3-1/TRBV3-2; CDR3 protein: CASSQVRAGAKTQYF; CDR3 DNA: TGTGCCAGCAGCCAAGTGAGGGCAGGGGCCAAGACCCAGTACTTC
D gene: TRBD1; clone size: few; J gene: TRBJ1-2; V gene: TRBV27; CDR3 protein: CASSSGTGQTGGYTF; CDR3 DNA: TGTGCCAGCAGTTCAGGGACAGGCCAGACCGGGGGCTACACCTTC